The rows below give T cell receptor beta chains drawn from one sample of a study of blood T cell repertoires in COVID-19. Clones were sequenced by immunoSEQ multiplex PCR, and TCRdb holds only the in-frame ones, with some missing. The sample has approximately 130,000 clones, about 86% seen once. The specimen sequenced was peripheral blood. These receptors originate from a man aged 80 or over with active or convalescent COVID-19. Each CDR3 is given with its conserved first and last residue. A D gene is named only where the DNA matches it firmly. Rows give clone size only sometimes, using once, few, many, or a class for an expanded clone.

TRBJ2-7 NA NA TRBV28 CANRARGYEQYF TGTGCCAACAGAGCTCGGGGCTACGAGCAGTACTTC
TRBJ2-7 NA TRBD1 TRBV28 CASSGGQPGRSLYEQYF TGTGCCAGCAGTGGGGGACAGCCAGGCCGGTCTTTGTACGAGCAGTACTTC
TRBJ2-2 many TRBD2 TRBV5-4 CASSLAGTSGGANTGELFF TGTGCCAGCAGCTTGGCGGGGACTAGCGGGGGGGCGAACACCGGGGAGCTGTTTTTT
TRBJ1-2 NA TRBD1 TRBV28 CASSWDRGLANYGYTF TGTGCCAGCAGTTGGGACAGGGGGCTGGCTAACTATGGCTACACCTTC
TRBJ2-2 NA NA TRBV18 CASSPRQASTGELFF TGTGCCAGCTCACCAAGGCAGGCCTCGACCGGGGAGCTGTTTTTT
TRBJ2-7 NA NA TRBV18 CASSPNLDTYEQYF TGTGCCAGCTCACCGAACCTAGATACCTACGAGCAGTACTTC
TRBJ2-2 NA TRBD2 TRBV7-8 CASSVRTSNTGELFF TGTGCCAGCAGCGTACGGACTAGCAACACCGGGGAGCTGTTTTTT
TRBJ1-1 NA NA TRBV10-3 CAISETQGNTEAFF TGTGCCATCAGTGAGACCCAGGGAAACACTGAAGCTTTCTTT
TRBJ2-2 NA TRBD1 TRBV28 CASSPPGQGNTGELFF TGTGCCAGCAGTCCACCGGGACAGGGGAACACCGGGGAGCTGTTTTTT
TRBJ1-2 NA NA TRBV14 CASSQVAGAQAGYTF TGTGCCAGCAGCCAGGTAGCAGGGGCTCAGGCTGGCTACACCTTC
TRBJ1-2 NA TRBD1 TRBV12-3/TRBV12-4 CASSQDRIDGYTF TGTGCCAGCAGCCAGGACAGGATCGATGGCTACACCTTC
TRBJ2-5 NA TRBD2 TRBV7-9 CASSYPTSGDQETQYF TGTGCCAGCAGCTATCCGACTAGCGGGGATCAAGAGACCCAGTACTTC
TRBJ2-7 NA TRBD1 TRBV9 CASSSPPGQGTYEQYF TGTGCCAGCAGTTCCCCCCCGGGACAGGGTACGTACGAGCAGTACTTC
TRBJ2-7 NA NA TRBV11-2 CASGSAGAVREQYF TGTGCCAGCGGAAGTGCGGGGGCTGTCCGGGAGCAGTACTTC
TRBJ2-3 NA TRBD2 TRBV7-2 CASTSLRGVGTDTQYF TGTGCCAGCACCTCTCTGCGGGGGGTAGGCACAGATACGCAGTATTTT
TRBJ2-7 NA NA TRBV18 CASSPRGGLMSYEQYF TGTGCCAGCTCCCCTAGAGGAGGGCTTATGAGTTACGAGCAGTACTTC
TRBJ1-4 NA TRBD1 TRBV6-5 CASSRGTGFNEKLFF TGTGCCAGCAGCCGAGGGACAGGGTTCAATGAAAAACTGTTTTTT
TRBJ2-2 once NA TRBV9 CASRRTGTGELFF TGTGCCAGCAGGAGAACGGGGACCGGGGAGCTGTTTTTT
TRBJ1-2 NA TRBD1 TRBV27 CASSPRQGSYGYTF TGTGCCAGCAGTCCGCGACAGGGAAGCTATGGCTACACCTTC
TRBJ1-1 NA TRBD1 TRBV7-2 CASSPDRQGARKAFF TGTGCCAGCAGCCCAGATCGACAGGGGGCAAGGAAAGCTTTCTTT
TRBJ1-4 NA TRBD1 TRBV7-2 CASSSLTGVGEKLFF TGTGCCAGCAGCTCTCTGACAGGGGTAGGGGAAAAACTGTTTTTT
TRBJ2-2 NA NA TRBV25-1 CASSEFGQGSITGELFF TGTGCCAGCAGTGAATTCGGGCAGGGGTCTATCACCGGGGAGCTGTTTTTT
TRBJ2-3 NA NA TRBV28 CASSQQGIGTQYF TGTGCCAGCAGTCAACAGGGAATTGGTACGCAGTATTTT
TRBJ2-1 NA TRBD2 TRBV19 CASSAQAGTAGEQFF TGTGCCAGTAGTGCCCAAGCGGGGACCGCGGGTGAGCAGTTCTTC
TRBJ2-4 once TRBD2 TRBV6-4 CASSDQRGGLQYF TGTGCCAGCAGTGACCAGCGGGGGGGCCTTCAGTACTTC
TRBJ1-2 once NA TRBV4-1 CASSLRPGILNGYTF TGCGCCAGCAGCTTAAGACCGGGGATCCTCAATGGCTACACCTTC
TRBJ2-1 NA NA TRBV6-6 CASSRFPGVSAYNEQFF TGTGCCAGCAGTCGATTTCCCGGGGTATCCGCCTACAATGAGCAGTTCTTC
TRBJ2-2 NA NA TRBV12-3/TRBV12-4 CASRQTDTGELFF TGTGCCAGCAGACAGACAGACACCGGGGAGCTGTTTTTT
TRBJ1-5 NA NA TRBV12-5 CASGLGQNQPQHF TGTGCTAGTGGTTTGGGGCAGAATCAGCCCCAGCATTTT
TRBJ2-7 few TRBD1 TRBV28 CAINRGAYEQYF TGTGCCATAAACAGGGGAGCCTACGAGCAGTACTTC
TRBJ2-7 NA NA TRBV11-2 CASSLESDYEQYF TGTGCCAGCAGCTTAGAGAGCGACTACGAGCAGTACTTC
TRBJ1-5 NA NA TRBV23-1 CASSQFEPPDQPQHF TGCGCCAGCAGTCAGTTTGAGCCGCCCGATCAGCCCCAGCATTTT
TRBJ2-2 NA NA TRBV25-1 CASSITGFGELFF TGTGCCAGCAGTATTACGGGATTCGGGGAGCTGTTTTTT
TRBJ2-1 NA NA TRBV7-3 CASSPGGSYNEQFF TGTGCCAGCAGCCCAGGGGGGTCCTACAATGAGCAGTTCTTC
TRBJ1-3 once NA TRBV5-1 CASSLGLQGSGLSGNTIYF TGCGCCAGCAGCTTGGGGTTGCAGGGTTCAGGCCTCTCTGGAAACACCATATATTTT
TRBJ1-1 NA NA TRBV5-1 CASSLRGENTEAFF TGCGCCAGCTCCCTGCGCGGGGAGAACACTGAAGCTTTCTTT
TRBJ1-1 NA TRBD1 TRBV6-5 CASQGVPIEAFF TGTGCCAGCCAGGGGGTCCCTATTGAAGCTTTCTTT
TRBJ2-5 NA TRBD1 TRBV11-2 CASSLGGTGWETQYF TGTGCCAGCAGCTTAGGTGGGACAGGGTGGGAGACCCAGTACTTC
TRBJ2-3 NA NA TRBV13 CASSFPRGRRRDTQYF TGTGCCAGCAGCTTTCCCAGGGGAAGGAGGAGAGATACGCAGTATTTT
TRBJ2-2 NA NA TRBV15 CATSKERVGELFF TGTGCCACCAGCAAAGAGCGGGTCGGGGAGCTGTTTTTT
TRBJ2-7 NA NA TRBV6-6 CASSAGGGYEQYF TGTGCCAGCAGCGCCGGTGGAGGGTACGAGCAGTACTTC
TRBJ1-4 NA TRBD1 TRBV5-1 CASSGDRGRGEKLFF TGCGCCAGCAGCGGCGACAGGGGGCGCGGTGAAAAACTGTTTTTT
TRBJ1-5 NA NA TRBV6-2/TRBV6-3 CASSSGTTIRPQHF TGTGCCAGCAGTTCGGGAACCACTATCAGGCCCCAGCATTTT
TRBJ2-1 NA TRBD1 TRBV7-9 CASSLRGTGVNEQFF TGTGCCAGCAGCCTTAGAGGGACAGGGGTCAATGAGCAGTTCTTC
TRBJ2-7 NA NA TRBV19 CASSPGVSYEQYF TGTGCCAGTAGTCCGGGGGTCTCCTACGAGCAGTACTTC
TRBJ2-2 NA TRBD2 TRBV27 CASSTTSGGIGTGELFF TGTGCCAGCAGTACGACTAGCGGGGGGATTGGGACCGGGGAGCTGTTTTTT
TRBJ1-4 NA NA TRBV19 CASSKGQSREKLFF TGTGCCAGTAGTAAGGGACAATCCCGGGAAAAACTGTTTTTT
TRBJ1-3 NA NA TRBV18 CASSPPGRLSSGNTIYF TGTGCCAGCTCACCACCGGGCAGGCTCAGCTCTGGAAACACCATATATTTT
TRBJ1-2 NA NA TRBV7-2 CASSLSQGNYGYTF TGTGCCAGCAGCTTAAGCCAGGGTAACTATGGCTACACCTTC
TRBJ1-3 few NA TRBV24-1 CATSEGGTAGNTIYF TGTGCCACCAGTGAGGGGGGGACTGCTGGAAACACCATATATTTT